A single sample is the source of the 2 T cell receptor beta chains below, sequenced in a study of early T cells in non-severe SARS-CoV-2 infection. MiXCR, applied by TCRdb to the 5' RACE reads, yields one record per CDR3 protein. The sample shows around 64,000 distinct CDR3 sequences, about 10% of them seen only once. Sequenced sample: whole blood. The receptors shown here come from an adult who was a healthcare worker with PCR-confirmed SARS-CoV-2 infection or an uninfected control (not recorded which).

J is TRBJ1-2 and V is TRBV12-3 or TRBV12-4; D gene unclear. CDR3 length equals 14 residues. V lost 5 bases and J lost 1, with 11 bases in between. Here the CDR3 DNA reads TGTGCCAGCAGTCCCCCCCGGCTTAACTATGGCTACACCTTC. Its protein is CASSPPRLNYGYTF.

This clonotype was picked up a small number of times. The gene calls are TRBV5-4 and TRBJ1-1; the D gene is possibly TRBD1 (6 bases). V was cut by 0 bases and J by 1 base, with 13 bases left in between. The CDR3 covers 16 residues. Germline loops: CDR1 SGHNT, CDR2 YYREEE (reference sequence). CDR3 DNA sequence: TGTGCCAGCAGCTTGGAGTCACAGGGCGAGAACACTGAAGCTTTCTTT. This codes for CASSLESQGENTEAFF.